Sequencing of this T cell receptor beta chain was carried out in a study of T cell responses to AZD1222 COVID-19 vaccine. Comments on this clone: Its specificity is unknown.

General study findings and limits: Nearly half of the spike-specific TCRs reportedly recognize variant regions that carry no mutations. All repertoire sampling was performed exclusively after the peak T cell response. Donors were chiefly white British, with a greater number of females, and clonal diversity was perhaps underestimated. Only six or seven AZD1222 recipients were seropositive at baseline.

With V trimmed by 6 bases and J by 6 bases, 10 bases remained unmatched. This CDR3 is 15 amino acids long. Germline V gene lookup returns CDR1 MNHNY and CDR2 SVGAGI (reference sequence). TCRdb keeps only in-frame clones here, not all; method: immunoSEQ multiplex PCR. The sample has 130,000 to 150,000 clones; 80% to 95% are singletons. The source was peripheral blood, collected on day 0 of MenACWY control vaccination. The sequence was obtained from an adult in good health. The rearrangement links TRBV6-6 to TRBJ2-7, with 11 bases identical to TRBD2. The CDR3 bases are TGTGCCAGCAGCAACGGACTAGCGGGTGTTCGCGAGCAGTACTTC. Protein sequence: CASSNGLAGVREQYF.